This T cell receptor beta chain was captured in a study of blood T cell repertoires in COVID-19. Study-level background: Italy, Spain and the United States were the sources of the convalescent and acute COVID-19 samples.

Generated by immunoSEQ multiplex PCR, the TCRdb table keeps only in-frame clones and is missing some. Of 200,000 to 300,000 clones detected, 65% to 90% appear once; the ten largest clones hold around 10%. Germline V lookup: CDR1 MNHEY, CDR2 SVGEGT. The CDR3 has 16 residues. The V gene end was trimmed by 6 bases and the J gene end by 3 bases; junction bases not matched to a gene: 11. Enrollees, roughly 18 to 90 years old, lived in some 24 US areas. Sequenced: PBMCs or T cells enriched from blood (not recorded which). The sequence derives from a woman aged 45-60 years with acute COVID-19. V is TRBV6-2 or TRBV6-3 and J is TRBJ1-5; 7 positions agree with TRBD1. The CDR3 DNA is TGTGCCAGCAGCAGGACAGGAGGGGCTTTCAATCAGCCCCAGCATTTT. Translated: CASSRTGGAFNQPQHF.